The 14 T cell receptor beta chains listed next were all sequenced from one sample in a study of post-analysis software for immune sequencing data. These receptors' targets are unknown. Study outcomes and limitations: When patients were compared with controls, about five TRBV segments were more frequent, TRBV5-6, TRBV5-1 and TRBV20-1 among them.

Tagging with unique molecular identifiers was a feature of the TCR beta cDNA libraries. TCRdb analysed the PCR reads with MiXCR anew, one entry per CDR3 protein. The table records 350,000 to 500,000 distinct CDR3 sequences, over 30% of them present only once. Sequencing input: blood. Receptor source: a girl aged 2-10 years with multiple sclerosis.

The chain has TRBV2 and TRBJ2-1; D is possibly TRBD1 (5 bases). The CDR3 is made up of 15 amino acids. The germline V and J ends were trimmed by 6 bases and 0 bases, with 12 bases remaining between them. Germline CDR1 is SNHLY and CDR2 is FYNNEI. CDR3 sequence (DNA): TGTGCCAGCAGCGCTGACAGTCACTCCTACAATGAGCAGTTCTTC. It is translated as CASSADSHSYNEQFF.

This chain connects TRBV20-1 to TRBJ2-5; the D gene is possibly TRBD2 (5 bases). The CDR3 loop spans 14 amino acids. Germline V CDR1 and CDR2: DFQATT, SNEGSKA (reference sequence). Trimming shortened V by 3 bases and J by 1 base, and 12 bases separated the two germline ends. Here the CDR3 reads CSASLAPLQETQYF. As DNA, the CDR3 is TGCAGTGCTAGTCTAGCCCCGCTCCAAGAGACCCAGTACTTC.

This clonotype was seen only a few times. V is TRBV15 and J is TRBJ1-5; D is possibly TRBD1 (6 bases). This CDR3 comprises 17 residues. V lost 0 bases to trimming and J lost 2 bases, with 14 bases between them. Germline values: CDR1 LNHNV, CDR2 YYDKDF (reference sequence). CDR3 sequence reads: CATSRDLVGGRNQPQHF. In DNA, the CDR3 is TGTGCCACCAGCAGAGATCTGGTCGGGGGCCGCAATCAGCCCCAGCATTTT.

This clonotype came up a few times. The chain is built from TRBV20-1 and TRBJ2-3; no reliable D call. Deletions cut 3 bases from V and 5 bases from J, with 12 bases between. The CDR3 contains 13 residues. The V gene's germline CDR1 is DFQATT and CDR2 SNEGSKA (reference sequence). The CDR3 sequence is CSASVTHKDTQYF. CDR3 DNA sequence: TGCAGTGCTAGTGTAACGCACAAAGATACGCAGTATTTT.

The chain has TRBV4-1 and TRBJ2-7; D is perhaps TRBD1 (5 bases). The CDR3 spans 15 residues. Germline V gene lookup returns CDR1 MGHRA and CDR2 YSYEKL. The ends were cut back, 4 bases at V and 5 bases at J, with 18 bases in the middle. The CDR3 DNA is TGCGCCAGCAGCCGTCAAAACCCGGACACTCACGAGCAGTACTTC. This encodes CASSRQNPDTHEQYF.

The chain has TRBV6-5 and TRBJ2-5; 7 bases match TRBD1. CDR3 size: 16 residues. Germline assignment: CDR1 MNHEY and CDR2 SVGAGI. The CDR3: CTTARVRLTQGETQYF. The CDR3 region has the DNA TGTACCACCGCCAGAGTCCGACTGACACAGGGGGAGACCCAGTACTTC.

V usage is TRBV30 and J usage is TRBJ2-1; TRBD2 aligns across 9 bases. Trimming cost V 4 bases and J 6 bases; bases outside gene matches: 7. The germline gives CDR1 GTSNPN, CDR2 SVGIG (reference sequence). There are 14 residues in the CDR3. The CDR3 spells CAWKNLRGGNEQFF. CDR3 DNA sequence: TGTGCCTGGAAAAACTTGCGGGGGGGCAATGAGCAGTTCTTC.

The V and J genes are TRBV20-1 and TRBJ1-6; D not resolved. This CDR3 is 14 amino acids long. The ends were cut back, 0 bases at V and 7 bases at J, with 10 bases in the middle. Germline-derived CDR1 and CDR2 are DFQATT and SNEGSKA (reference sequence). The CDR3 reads CSARDSGWNSPLHF. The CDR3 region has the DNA TGCAGTGCTAGAGATTCGGGATGGAATTCACCCCTCCACTTT.

CDR3 nucleotide sequence: TGTGCCAGCAGTCCACTTTCCGGGAGGGCCTTCGAGGAGCAGTACTTC. Protein product: CASSPLSGRAFEEQYF. V and J are TRBV6-5 and TRBJ2-5; the match to TRBD2 covers 8 bases. V lost 5 bases and J lost 11; bases outside the gene matches: 19. The CDR3 runs 16 residues. Per germline, CDR1 MNHEY and CDR2 SVGAGI.

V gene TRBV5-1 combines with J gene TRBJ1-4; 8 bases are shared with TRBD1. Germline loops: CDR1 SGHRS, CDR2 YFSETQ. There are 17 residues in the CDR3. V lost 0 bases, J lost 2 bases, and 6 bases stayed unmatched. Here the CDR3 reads CASSLGQGPTTNEKLFF. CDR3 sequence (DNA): TGCGCCAGCAGCTTGGGACAGGGGCCTACCACTAATGAAAAACTGTTTTTT. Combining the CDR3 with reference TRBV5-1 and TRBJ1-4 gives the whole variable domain KAGVTQTPRYLIKTRGQQVTLSCSPISGHRSVSWYQQTPGQGLQFLFEYFSETQRNKGNFPGRFSGRQFSNSRSEMNVSTLELGDSALYLCASSLGQGPTTNEKLFFGSGTQLSVL.

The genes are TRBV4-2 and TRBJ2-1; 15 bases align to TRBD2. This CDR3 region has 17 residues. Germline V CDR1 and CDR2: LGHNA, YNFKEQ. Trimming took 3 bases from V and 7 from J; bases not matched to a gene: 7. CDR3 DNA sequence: TGTGCCAGCAGCCAGAGGGGCGGGACTAGCGGGAGGAATGAGCAGTTCTTC. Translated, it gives CASSQRGGTSGRNEQFF.

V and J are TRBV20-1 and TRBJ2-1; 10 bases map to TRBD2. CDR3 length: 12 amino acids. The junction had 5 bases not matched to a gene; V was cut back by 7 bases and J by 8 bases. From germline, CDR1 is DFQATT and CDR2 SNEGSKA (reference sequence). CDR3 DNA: TGCAGTGGGCTAGCGGGGGCCTATGAGCAGTTCTTC. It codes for CSGLAGAYEQFF.

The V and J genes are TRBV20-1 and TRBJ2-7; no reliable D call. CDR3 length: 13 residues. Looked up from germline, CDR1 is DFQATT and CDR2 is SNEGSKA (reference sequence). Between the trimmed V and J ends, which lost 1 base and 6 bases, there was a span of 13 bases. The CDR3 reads CSARAFLGSEQYF. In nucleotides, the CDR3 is TGCAGTGCTAGAGCATTTTTGGGTAGCGAGCAGTACTTC.

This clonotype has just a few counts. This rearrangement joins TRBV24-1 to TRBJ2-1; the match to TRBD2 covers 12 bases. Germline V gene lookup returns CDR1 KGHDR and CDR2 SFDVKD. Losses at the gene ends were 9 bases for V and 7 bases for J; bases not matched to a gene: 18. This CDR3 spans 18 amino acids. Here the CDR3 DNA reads TGTGCCACCGAAGGGCGAGGGTCAACTAGCGGGAGGATGAATGAGCAGTTCTTC. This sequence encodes CATEGRGSTSGRMNEQFF.